This T cell receptor (beta chain) stems from a study of T cell changes during pregnancy in multiple sclerosis (dated by TCRdb to 2018 to 2020). About the investigation overall: The study looked at changes in the T cell repertoire across pregnancy in women with multiple sclerosis.

Libraries were built with the immunoSEQ multiplex PCR assay. This immuneACCESS table, as held by TCRdb, lists in-frame sequences with V and J called but not all clones. Of the missing ones, under half trace to an unresolved V gene in checked studies; the others have no known cause. Here the sample has around 61,000 clones; approximately 90% occur a single time. In total, the top ten clones hold roughly 0.9% of the sample. Comments on this clone: The antigen this receptor binds is unknown. The sample holds no much larger clone one base away, and base qualities are not on file.

From the germline V gene, CDR1 is SGHRS and CDR2 is YFSETQ. At the junction V is shortened by 4 bases and J by 7 bases; bases outside the gene matches: 5. There are 14 amino acids in the CDR3, from cysteine to phenylalanine inclusive. Kept here is only the CDR3 DNA, which spans 42 bases and is read in frame from base 1. Sequencing was performed on peripheral blood, taken in the first trimester of pregnancy. The TCR comes from a female donor in good health, enrolled as a control in a pregnancy study. The V and J genes are TRBV5-1 and TRBJ1-3; 10 central bases correspond to TRBD1. The sequenced DNA is TGCGCCAGCAGCCCAGGACAGGGGGTGAACACCATATATTTT. Its protein reads: CASSPGQGVNTIYF.